The T cell receptor (beta chain) described here comes from a study of T cells in Graves' hyperthyroidism and ophthalmopathy. Study conclusions and caveats: Blood shared most expanded thyroid clonotypes above 0.001.

For this clonotype: Its antigen is not known.

Together with thyroid ultrasound, orbital computed tomography, serum thyroxine and TRAb, clinical symptoms were used for diagnoses. In germline, CDR1 is SNHLY, CDR2 FYNNEI. The CDR3 is 13 amino acids. The V gene end was trimmed by 8 bases and the J gene end by 14 bases; junction bases not matched to a gene: 15. There were TCR beta CDR3 regions amplified from RNA transcripts. RT-PCR in the first round (using the HTBI primer set) targeted the TCR CDR3. TCRdb re-called the multiplex PCR reads with MiXCR, one entry per CDR3 protein. This table holds 660,000 or so distinct CDR3 sequences, 45% found once. The TCR was taken from an adult man with Graves' disease, either hyperthyroidism or ophthalmopathy (not recorded which). The sequencing input was peripheral blood or thyroid tissue (not recorded which). V gene TRBV2 combines with J gene TRBJ1-5, with 7 bases aligning to TRBD1. The CDR3 loop reads CASGSGQSSYEHF. CDR3 DNA sequence: TGTGCCAGCGGGTCGGGACAGTCCTCCTACGAGCATTTT.